Following are 30 T cell receptor beta chains from one sample sequenced in a study of identical twins. Via MiXCR, TCRdb re-called the 5' RACE reads, giving one row per CDR3 protein. The top ten hold approximately 0.29% of the sample, which has some 1,600,000 distinct CDR3 sequences, around a third seen once. The sequenced sample was cord blood. The receptor source for this set is a newborn girl in good health.

The chain couples TRBV5-5 to TRBJ2-3; D might be TRBD1 or TRBD2, each matching 6 bases. The CDR3 is 16 residues long. Trimming shortened V by 2 bases and J by 2 bases, and 15 bases separated the two germline ends. CDR1 and CDR2 (germline): SGHKS, YYEKEE (reference sequence). The CDR3 loop reads CASSFGGLKLTDTQYF. The CDR3 DNA sequence: TGTGCCAGCAGCTTTGGGGGGCTTAAGCTCACAGATACGCAGTATTTT.

V usage is TRBV27 and J usage is TRBJ1-1; unclear D gene. Germline-derived CDR1 and CDR2 are MNHEY and SMNVEV (reference sequence). The CDR3 totals 13 residues. The V end lost 0 bases, the J end lost 7 bases, and 9 bases lay between the germline ends. This CDR3 is CASSLSPWYEAFF. The CDR3 DNA is TGTGCCAGCAGTTTATCGCCCTGGTATGAAGCTTTCTTT.

Remarks on this clonotype: Given a much more abundant clone one base away, this may be a read error. The chain is built from TRBV5-6 and TRBJ2-3; the D gene is possibly TRBD1 (6 bases). This CDR3 is 14 amino acids long. CDR1 is SGHDT, CDR2 YYEEEE, per germline. V lost 2 bases and J 4 bases, leaving 11 bases between the germline ends. The CDR3 region is CASSLPGVADTQYF. CDR3 DNA: TGTGCCAGCAGCTTACCAGGGGTGGCAGATACGCAGTATTTT.

This clonotype was observed a handful of times. This chain uses TRBV28 with TRBJ1-2; 8 bases line up with TRBD1. The junction had 3 bases not matched to a gene; V was cut back by 2 bases and J by 4 bases. The CDR3 spans 14 residues. The germline gives CDR1 MDHEN, CDR2 SYDVKM. CDR3 bases: TGTGCCAGCAGTTTAAGGACAGGGATCTATGGCTACACCTTC. Translating gives CASSLRTGIYGYTF.

V is TRBV20-1 and J is TRBJ2-3; 7 bases are shared with TRBD2. The germline V gene encodes CDR1 DFQATT and CDR2 SNEGSKA (reference sequence). This CDR3 has 15 amino acids. V was clipped by 5 bases and J by 11 bases; unmatched bases: 19. CDR3 DNA sequence: TGCAGTGCTCCTCTATCCTTTAAATCAGCGGGATTGCAGTATTTT. Protein product: CSAPLSFKSAGLQYF.

This clonotype occurred a few times. This chain joins TRBV20-1 and TRBJ1-2, with D possibly TRBD1 on 6 matching bases. The ends were cut back, 1 base at V and 2 bases at J, with 8 bases in the middle. CDR3 size: 13 residues. Germline assignment: CDR1 DFQATT and CDR2 SNEGSKA (reference sequence). The CDR3 sequence is CSARAGTNYGYTF. The CDR3 DNA is TGCAGTGCTAGAGCCGGGACAAACTATGGCTACACCTTC.

This clonotype has just one count. The chain joins TRBV7-2 to TRBJ2-1; 8 positions match TRBD2. After removal of 5 bases from V and 7 bases from J, the junction contained 16 bases not matched to a gene. CDR3 length: 17 residues. CDR1 and CDR2 (germline): SGHTA, FQGNSA. The CDR3 DNA reads as TGTGCCAGCAGCCCCGCGGAGGGGCGGGGGGCCCGGAATGAGCAGTTCTTC. This encodes CASSPAEGRGARNEQFF. The entire variable domain, with the rest obtained from reference TRBV7-2 and TRBJ2-1, is as follows: GAGVSQSPSNKVTEKGKDVELRCDPISGHTALYWYRQSLGQGLEFLIYFQGNSAPDKSGLPSDRFSAERTGGSVSTLTIQRTQQEDSAVYLCASSPAEGRGARNEQFFGPGTRLTVL.

At least ten counts were recorded for this clonotype. The V gene is TRBV29-1, the J gene TRBJ1-2; 7 bases match TRBD1. With V trimmed by 2 bases and J by 6 bases, 9 bases remained unmatched. The germline V gene encodes CDR1 SQVTM and CDR2 ANQGSEA. CDR3 length: 14 residues. CDR3 nucleotide sequence: TGCAGCGTTGAAAGTTACGACAGGGAGGATGGCTACACCTTC. Protein: CSVESYDREDGYTF. Using reference TRBV29-1 and TRBJ1-2 for the parts outside the CDR3, the full variable domain is SAVISQKPSRDICQRGTSLTIQCQVDSQVTMMFWYRQQPGQSLTLIATANQGSEATYESGFVIDKFPISRPNLTFSTLTVSNMSPEDSSIYLCSVESYDREDGYTFGSGTRLTVV.

The rearrangement uses TRBV14 and TRBJ1-2; the D gene is possibly TRBD1 (5 bases). Germline-derived CDR1 and CDR2 are SGHDN and FVKESK. With 5 bases removed from V and 4 bases from J, the gap between germline ends came to 14 bases. The CDR3 has 14 amino acids. The CDR3 nucleotides are TGTGCCAGCAGCGGGGAGGGACGGATCTATGGCTACACCTTC. Amino acid sequence: CASSGEGRIYGYTF.

This chain connects TRBV7-2 to TRBJ2-3; TRBD2 aligns across 7 bases. The V gene's germline CDR1 is SGHTA and CDR2 FQGNSA. The V segment lost 1 base and the J segment 3 bases; nucleotides outside the gene matches: 10. The CDR3 is made up of 17 amino acids. The CDR3 reads CASSLVRWEGKTDTQYF. The DNA for the CDR3 is TGTGCCAGCAGCTTAGTGAGGTGGGAGGGAAAAACAGATACGCAGTATTTT.

This clonotype turned up a few times. The chain combines TRBV4-2 with TRBJ2-3, with TRBD1 matching 10 bases. V was pared by 1 base and J by 2 bases, with 9 bases of the junction left unmatched. Germline assignment: CDR1 LGHNA and CDR2 YNFKEQ. This CDR3 contains 18 residues. CDR3 protein: CASSQAGTGAFITDTQYF. CDR3 sequence (DNA): TGTGCCAGCAGCCAAGCCGGGACAGGGGCATTTATCACAGATACGCAGTATTTT.

This sequence joins TRBV27 and TRBJ2-1; TRBD1 agrees at 8 bases. The last part of the DNA fits TRBJ2-7 better; the J call may be wrong. Germline V gives CDR1 MNHEY, CDR2 SMNVEV (reference sequence). The CDR3 spans 20 residues. DNA of the CDR3: TGTGCCAGCAGTTTATCCCCTAGGACAGGGCGACGAAGCTCCTACAATGAGCAGTACTTC. It encodes CASSLSPRTGRRSSYNEQYF.

The gene calls are TRBV18 and TRBJ2-5; D is unresolved. Germline values: CDR1 KGHSH, CDR2 LQKENI. The CDR3 is 14 residues long. With 3 bases removed from V and 3 bases from J, the gap between germline ends came to 11 bases. The CDR3 here is CASSPSLAKETQYF. The CDR3 DNA reads TGTGCCAGCTCACCCAGTCTCGCGAAAGAGACCCAGTACTTC.

The V gene is TRBV28, the J gene TRBJ2-1; 8 bases map to TRBD1. With 6 bases clipped from V and 7 bases from J, the junction kept 11 bases outside the gene matches. The CDR3 loop spans 15 amino acids. Looked up from germline, CDR1 is MDHEN and CDR2 is SYDVKM. Here the CDR3 reads CASRAYGTGFNEQFF. In nucleotides, the CDR3 is TGTGCCAGCAGAGCCTACGGGACAGGATTTAATGAGCAGTTCTTC.

This clonotype was counted between two and nine times. V gene TRBV7-2 combines with J gene TRBJ2-1; the D gene could be TRBD1 or TRBD2 (6 bases each). The V and J ends lost 2 bases and 7 bases respectively, with 15 bases between them. Germline V CDR1 and CDR2: SGHTA, FQGNSA. This CDR3 has 15 amino acids. CDR3 protein: CASSLRVGGRNEQFF. CDR3 DNA: TGTGCCAGCAGCTTAAGGGTGGGGGGCCGAAATGAGCAGTTCTTC.

This clonotype was seen only a few times. The J gene is TRBJ2-1, the V gene TRBV20-1; 7 bases line up with TRBD1. This CDR3 is built from 13 residues. V lost 5 bases and J lost 5; bases outside the gene matches: 6. Germline V lookup: CDR1 DFQATT, CDR2 SNEGSKA (reference sequence). The CDR3 region is CSAPDRANNEQFF. The DNA of the CDR3 is TGCAGTGCTCCCGACAGGGCAAACAATGAGCAGTTCTTC.

A few counts support this clonotype. This sequence joins TRBV6-1 and TRBJ1-2, with D maybe TRBD1 (6 bases). CDR1 is MNHNS, CDR2 SASEGT, per germline. Trimming took off 7 bases at V and 3 bases at J, with 15 bases between the two ends. This CDR3 comprises 14 residues. The CDR3 DNA reads TGTGCCAGCACCCTCGACAGGTTTTACTATGGCTACACCTTC. This gives the protein CASTLDRFYYGYTF.

J is TRBJ2-5 and V is TRBV7-9; 8 nucleotides agree with TRBD1. Germline V gene lookup returns CDR1 SEHNR and CDR2 FQNEAQ (reference sequence). The CDR3 runs 17 residues. Trimming at V came to 5 bases and at J to 4 bases, leaving 15 bases not matched to a gene. The CDR3 sequence: CASSRSPGQGEGETQYF. In nucleotides, the CDR3 is TGTGCCAGCAGCCGGAGTCCCGGACAGGGTGAGGGAGAGACCCAGTACTTC. Full variable domain (missing parts from reference TRBV7-9 and TRBJ2-5): DTGVSQNPRHKITKRGQNVTFRCDPISEHNRLYWYRQTLGQGPEFLTYFQNEAQLEKSRLLSDRFSAERPKGSFSTLEIQRTEQGDSAMYLCASSRSPGQGEGETQYFGPGTRLLVL.

This clonotype showed up just a few times. A junction end diverges from the germline sequence, so it may reflect a read error. The J gene is TRBJ2-1, the V gene TRBV6-1; D is unclear. Germline V CDR1 and CDR2: MNHNS, SASEGT. This CDR3 has 14 residues. The CDR3 sequence: CASREGRYYNEQFF. The CDR3 DNA reads as TGTGCCAGCAGGGAAGGTAGATACTACAATGAGCAGTTCTTC.

This clonotype has ten or more counts. CDR3 sequence reads: CASSPRRETQYF. The CDR3 coding sequence is TGTGCCAGCAGCCCTCGCAGAGAGACCCAGTACTTC. This sequence joins TRBV18 and TRBJ2-5; unclear D gene. Germline V gene lookup returns CDR1 KGHSH and CDR2 LQKENI. V was trimmed by 8 bases and J by 4 bases, leaving 11 bases between them. The CDR3 is 12 residues long.

CDR3 DNA sequence: TGTGCCAGCAGCGTAGAGTCTGGGGCTAGCGGGGGATTCACAGATACGCAGTATTTT. Its translation: CASSVESGASGGFTDTQYF. The chain recombines TRBV9 with TRBJ2-3, with 10 bases identical to TRBD2. CDR1 SGDLS and CDR2 YYNGEE come from the germline V gene. The CDR3 covers 19 residues. V was clipped by 0 bases and J by 2 bases; unmatched bases: 12.

This clonotype was picked up a small number of times. In DNA, the CDR3 is TGTGCCATCAGCCGGGACGCCTCCTACGAGCAGTACTTC. It translates to CAISRDASYEQYF. The rearrangement uses TRBV10-3 and TRBJ2-7; D is tentatively TRBD1 or TRBD2 (5 bases each). Germline CDR1 ENHRY, CDR2 SYGVKD. Trimming shortened V by 6 bases and J by 0 bases, and 9 bases separated the two germline ends. CDR3 length: 13 amino acids.

This clonotype was seen repeatedly, ten times or more. V usage is TRBV29-1 and J usage is TRBJ2-3; D uncertain. Looked up from germline, CDR1 is SQVTM and CDR2 is ANQGSEA. The ends were cut back, 5 bases at V and 0 bases at J, with 15 bases in the middle. The CDR3 covers 15 residues. In nucleotides, the CDR3 is TGCAGCGTTCGGCGGATTCCCGCTAGCACAGATACGCAGTATTTT. It encodes CSVRRIPASTDTQYF.

This sequence joins TRBV28 and TRBJ1-1; TRBD1 matches at 7 bases. CDR1 is MDHEN, CDR2 SYDVKM, per germline. V trimming: 6 bases; J trimming: 11 bases; junction bases outside the gene matches: 9. CDR3 length: 12 amino acids. CDR3 loop: CASSRQGRYAFF. The CDR3 region has the DNA TGTGCCAGCAGCCGACAGGGAAGATATGCTTTCTTT.

This clonotype showed up just a few times. The chain joins TRBV20-1 to TRBJ2-4; 9 bases agree with TRBD2. CDR3 length: 15 amino acids. The junction had 8 bases not matched to a gene; V was cut back by 8 bases and J by 0 bases. The germline gives CDR1 DFQATT, CDR2 SNEGSKA (reference sequence). The CDR3 coding sequence is TGCAGTACCTCAATAGCGGGAGCAGCCAAAAACATTCAGTACTTC. It codes for CSTSIAGAAKNIQYF.

In regard to this clonotype: Possible read error: a much larger clone is one base away. The genes are TRBV9 and TRBJ1-5; TRBD1 might be the D (5 bases). The CDR3 consists of 14 residues. Germline-derived CDR1 and CDR2 are SGDLS and YYNGEE. V lost 0 bases to trimming and J lost 2 bases, with 6 bases between them. The CDR3 nucleotides read TGTGCCAGCAGCGTAGGGGACGGCAATCAGCCCCAGCATTTT. It encodes CASSVGDGNQPQHF.

V and J are TRBV5-1 and TRBJ2-7, with 10 bases aligning to TRBD1. Germline CDR1 SGHRS, CDR2 YFSETQ. J gave up 4 bases and V 3 bases, and 7 bases lay outside the gene matches. This CDR3 is built from 15 residues. This chain's CDR3 is CASSSGQGGAYEQYF. As DNA, the CDR3 is TGCGCCAGCAGCTCCGGACAGGGGGGGGCTTACGAGCAGTACTTC. Using reference TRBV5-1 and TRBJ2-7 for the parts outside the CDR3, the full variable domain is KAGVTQTPRYLIKTRGQQVTLSCSPISGHRSVSWYQQTPGQGLQFLFEYFSETQRNKGNFPGRFSGRQFSNSRSEMNVSTLELGDSALYLCASSSGQGGAYEQYFGPGTRLTVT.

The gene calls are TRBV9 and TRBJ2-1, with TRBD2 matching over 11 bases. CDR3 size: 16 residues. Germline CDR1 and CDR2: SGDLS and YYNGEE. The J segment lost 5 bases and the V segment lost 4 bases, leaving 8 bases of the junction unmatched. CDR3 in amino acids: CASSPLTSGGHNEQFF. CDR3 nucleotide sequence: TGTGCCAGCAGCCCCCTTACTAGCGGGGGCCACAATGAGCAGTTCTTC.

The sample holds a few counts of this clonotype. This chain uses TRBV4-2 with TRBJ2-5; TRBD2 agrees at 10 bases. Matching the DNA end better, TRBJ2-7 makes the J call doubtful. Germline loops: CDR1 LGHNA, CDR2 YNFKEQ. This CDR3 comprises 16 residues. The CDR3, as DNA: TGTGCCAGCAGCCAGGATCAGCTAGCGGGAGCCTACGAGCAGTACTTC. Translated: CASSQDQLAGAYEQYF.

This chain connects TRBV5-6 to TRBJ2-3; D is ambiguous. The CDR3 sequence is 13 residues long. The V gene's germline CDR1 is SGHDT and CDR2 YYEEEE. Trimming stripped 4 bases from V and 6 bases from J, with 12 bases between. For the CDR3, the DNA is TGTGCCAGCAGCCGCGCCCCCGTGGATACGCAGTATTTT. Its translation: CASSRAPVDTQYF.